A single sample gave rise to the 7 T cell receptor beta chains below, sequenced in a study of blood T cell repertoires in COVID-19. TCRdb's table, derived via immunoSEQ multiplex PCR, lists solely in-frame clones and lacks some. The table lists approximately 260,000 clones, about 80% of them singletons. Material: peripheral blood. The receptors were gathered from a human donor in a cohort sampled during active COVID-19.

The CDR3 here is CASSPGTGVHGYTF. The DNA for the CDR3 is TGTGCCAGCAGCCCCGGGACAGGGGTCCATGGCTACACCTTC. The genes are TRBV27 and TRBJ1-2; 10 nucleotides align to TRBD1. The V gene's germline CDR1 is MNHEY and CDR2 SMNVEV (reference sequence). The CDR3 covers 14 residues. V dropped 6 bases and J dropped 6; count of bases not matched to a gene: 7.

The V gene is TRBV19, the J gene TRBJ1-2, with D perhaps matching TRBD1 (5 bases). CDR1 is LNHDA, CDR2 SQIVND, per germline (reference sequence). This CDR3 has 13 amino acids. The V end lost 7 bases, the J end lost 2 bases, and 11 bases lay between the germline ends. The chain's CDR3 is CASNQGFNYGYTF. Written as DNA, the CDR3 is TGTGCCAGTAACCAGGGCTTCAACTATGGCTACACCTTC. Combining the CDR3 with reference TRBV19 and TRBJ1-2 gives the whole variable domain DGGITQSPKYLFRKEGQNVTLSCEQNLNHDAMYWYRQDPGQGLRLIYYSQIVNDFQKGDIAEGYSVSREKKESFPLTVTSAQKNPTAFYLCASNQGFNYGYTFGSGTRLTVV.

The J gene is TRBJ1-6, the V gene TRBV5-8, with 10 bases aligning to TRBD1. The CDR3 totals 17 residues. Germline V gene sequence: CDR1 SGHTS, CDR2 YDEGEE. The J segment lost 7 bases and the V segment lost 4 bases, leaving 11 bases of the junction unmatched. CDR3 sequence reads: CASSTRQGALRNSPLHF. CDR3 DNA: TGTGCCAGCAGCACCCGACAGGGGGCTTTAAGGAATTCACCCCTCCACTTT.

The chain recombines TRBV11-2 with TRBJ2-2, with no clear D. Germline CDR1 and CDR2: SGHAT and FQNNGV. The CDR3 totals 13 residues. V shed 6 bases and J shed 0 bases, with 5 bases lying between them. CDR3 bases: TGTGCCAGCAGTACTACGAACACCGGGGAGCTGTTTTTT. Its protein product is CASSTTNTGELFF.

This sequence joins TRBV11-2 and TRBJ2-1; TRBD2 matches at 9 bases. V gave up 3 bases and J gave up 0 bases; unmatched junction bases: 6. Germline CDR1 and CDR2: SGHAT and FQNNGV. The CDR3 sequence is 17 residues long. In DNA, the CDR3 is TGTGCCAGCAGCTTCCTAGTAGCGGGAGACTCCTACAATGAGCAGTTCTTC. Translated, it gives CASSFLVAGDSYNEQFF. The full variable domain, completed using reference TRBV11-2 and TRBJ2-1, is EAGVAQSPRYKIIEKRQSVAFWCNPISGHATLYWYQQILGQGPKLLIQFQNNGVVDDSQLPKDRFSAERLKGVDSTLKIQPAKLEDSAVYLCASSFLVAGDSYNEQFFGPGTRLTVL.

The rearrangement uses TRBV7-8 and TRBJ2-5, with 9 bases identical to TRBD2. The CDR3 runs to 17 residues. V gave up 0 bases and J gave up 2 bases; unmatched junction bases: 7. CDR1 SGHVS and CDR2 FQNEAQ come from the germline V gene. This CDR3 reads CASSLAWGGRGQETQYF. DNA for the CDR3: TGTGCCAGCAGCTTAGCGTGGGGCGGGAGGGGGCAAGAGACCCAGTACTTC.

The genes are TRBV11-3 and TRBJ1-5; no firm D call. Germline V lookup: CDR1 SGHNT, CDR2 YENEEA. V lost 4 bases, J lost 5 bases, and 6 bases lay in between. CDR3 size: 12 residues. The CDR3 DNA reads TGTGCCAGCAGCTGGCCGCATCAGCCCCAGCATTTT. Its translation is CASSWPHQPQHF.